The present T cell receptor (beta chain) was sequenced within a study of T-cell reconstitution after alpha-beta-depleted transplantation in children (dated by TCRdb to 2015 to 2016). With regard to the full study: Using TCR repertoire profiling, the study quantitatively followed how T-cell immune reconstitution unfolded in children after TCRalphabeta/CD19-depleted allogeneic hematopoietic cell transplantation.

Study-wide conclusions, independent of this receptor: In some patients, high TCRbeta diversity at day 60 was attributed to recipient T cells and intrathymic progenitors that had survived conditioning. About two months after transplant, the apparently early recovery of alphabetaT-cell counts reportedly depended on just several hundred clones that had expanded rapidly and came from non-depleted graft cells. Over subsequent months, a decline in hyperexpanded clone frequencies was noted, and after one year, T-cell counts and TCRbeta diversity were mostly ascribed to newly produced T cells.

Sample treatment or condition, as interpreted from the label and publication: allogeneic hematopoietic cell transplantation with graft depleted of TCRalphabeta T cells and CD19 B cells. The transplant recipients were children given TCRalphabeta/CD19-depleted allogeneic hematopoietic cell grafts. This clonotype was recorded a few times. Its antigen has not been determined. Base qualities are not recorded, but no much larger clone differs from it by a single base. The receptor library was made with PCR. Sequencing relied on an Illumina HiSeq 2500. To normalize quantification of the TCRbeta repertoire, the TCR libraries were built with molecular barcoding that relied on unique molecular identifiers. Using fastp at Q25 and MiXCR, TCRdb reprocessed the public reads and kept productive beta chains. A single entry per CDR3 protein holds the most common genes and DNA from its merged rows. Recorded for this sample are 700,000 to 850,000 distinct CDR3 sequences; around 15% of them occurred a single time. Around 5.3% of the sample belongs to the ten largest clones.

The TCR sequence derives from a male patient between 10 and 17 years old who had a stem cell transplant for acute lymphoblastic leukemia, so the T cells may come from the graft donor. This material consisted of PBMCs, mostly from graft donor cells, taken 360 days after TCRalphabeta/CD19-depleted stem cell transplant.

The encoded CDR3 is CSAMTGLATEAFF. The DNA sequence is as follows: TGCAGTGCTATGACAGGGCTCGCCACTGAAGCTTTCTTT. The V and J segments used are TRBV20-1 and TRBJ1-1; TRBD1 aligns with 7 central bases. Trimming takes 4 bases off V and 4 bases off J; junction bases not matched to a gene: 6. The CDR3, from cysteine to phenylalanine, totals 13 residues. Kept here is only the CDR3 DNA, which spans 39 bases and is read in frame from base 1. The germline V gene (reference sequence) gives CDR1 as DFQATT and CDR2 as SNEGSKA.